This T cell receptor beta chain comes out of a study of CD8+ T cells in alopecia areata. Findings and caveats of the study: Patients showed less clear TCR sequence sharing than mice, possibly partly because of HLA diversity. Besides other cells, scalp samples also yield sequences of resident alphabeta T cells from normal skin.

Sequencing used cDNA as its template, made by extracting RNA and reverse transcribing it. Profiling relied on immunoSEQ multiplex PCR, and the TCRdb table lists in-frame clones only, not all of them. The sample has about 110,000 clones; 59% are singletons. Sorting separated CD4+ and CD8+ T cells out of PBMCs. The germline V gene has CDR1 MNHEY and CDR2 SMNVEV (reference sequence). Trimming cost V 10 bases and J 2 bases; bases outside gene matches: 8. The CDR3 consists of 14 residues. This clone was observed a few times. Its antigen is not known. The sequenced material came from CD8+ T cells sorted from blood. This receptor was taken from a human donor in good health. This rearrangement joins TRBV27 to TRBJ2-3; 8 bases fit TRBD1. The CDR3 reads CAISRQGTTDTQYF. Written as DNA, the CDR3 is TGTGCCATCAGCCGACAGGGGACCACAGATACGCAGTATTTT.